The rows below give T cell receptor beta chains drawn from one sample of a study of tissue T cells after allogeneic stem cell transplantation. Produced via immunoSEQ multiplex PCR; TCRdb's table is partial and in-frame only. Altogether about 43,000 clones are present, about nine tenths being singletons, with the ten largest covering approximately 3.6%. The material sequenced was blood, taken before transplantation. Receptors originate from a woman aged 35-75 years who later had graft-versus-host disease after an allogeneic stem cell transplant. CDR3s include the opening cysteine and the closing phenylalanine or tryptophan. D genes are given only for firm matches. Size is omitted from some rows. Given values are once, few, many or a class for expanded clones.

v_gene	j_gene	abundance	d_gene	CDR3nt	CDR3aa
TRBV11-2	TRBJ1-2	once	TRBD1	TGTGCCAGCAGCTTAGGACAGGGGGGTGAGGGCTACACCTTC	CASSLGQGGEGYTF
TRBV5-1	TRBJ1-2	NA	NA	TGCGCCAGCAGCTTGGGGGCTAACTATGGCTACACCTTC	CASSLGANYGYTF
TRBV11-2	TRBJ1-5	NA	NA	TGTGCCAGCAGCTCCCGACCGTCCCGGGCGAATTTT	CASSSRPSRANF
TRBV6-5	TRBJ1-1	NA	NA	TGTGCCAGCAGTTACTCGACAACAGTAAACACTGAAGCTTTCTTT	CASSYSTTVNTEAFF
TRBV9	TRBJ2-2	NA	NA	TGTGCCAGCAGCGTAGAGAACACCGGGGAGCTGTTTTTT	CASSVENTGELFF
TRBV20-1	TRBJ1-2	NA	TRBD1	TGCAGTGCTAGTAACAACCGGGACAGGATTTCCAATGGCTACACCTTC	CSASNNRDRISNGYTF
TRBV27	TRBJ2-3	NA	NA	TGTGCCAGCAGCAGTCCTCTTGGGGCAGATACGCAGTATTTT	CASSSPLGADTQYF
TRBV19	TRBJ2-6	NA	TRBD1	TGTGCCAGTAGTCCCAACCGCCCGGGACAGGGATCTGGGGCCAACGTCCTGACTTTC	CASSPNRPGQGSGANVLTF
TRBV5-1	TRBJ2-7	NA	NA	TGCGCCAGCAGCGGCGACCTCGGCGCCGCCTACGAGCAGTACTTC	CASSGDLGAAYEQYF
TRBV6-2/TRBV6-3	TRBJ2-7	NA	NA	TGTGCCAGCAGTTATTTGGAAATGGGAGAGCAGTACTTC	CASSYLEMGEQYF
TRBV2	TRBJ1-4	NA	NA	TGTGCCTCCAAGGGGGACGTAGGGGAAAAACTGTTTTTT	CASKGDVGEKLFF
TRBV25-1	TRBJ2-2	NA	NA	TGTGCCAGCAGTGAAAACCTCCCGGGAACCGGGGAGCTGTTTTTT	CASSENLPGTGELFF
TRBV7-8	TRBJ2-4	NA	NA	TGTGCCAGCAGCTTAGGACACCAGCTAGCCAAAAACATTCAGTACTTC	CASSLGHQLAKNIQYF
TRBV11-2	TRBJ2-2	NA	TRBD1	TGTGCCAGCAGCTTAAACAGGGGGCCCACCGGGGAGCTGTTTTTT	CASSLNRGPTGELFF
TRBV2	TRBJ2-4	NA	TRBD2	TGTGCCAGCAGTGAAGTACCGGGACTAGCGGGACCTTTGGACATTCAGTACTTC	CASSEVPGLAGPLDIQYF
TRBV6-6	TRBJ2-7	few	NA	TGTGCCAGCAGCTTATTAGGGGGCTACGAGCAGTACTTC	CASSLLGGYEQYF
TRBV3-1/TRBV3-2	TRBJ2-5	NA	NA	TGTGCCAGCAGCCCCCGGACGAGAGAGACCCAGTACTTC	CASSPRTRETQYF
TRBV11-2	TRBJ1-3	few	NA	TGTGCCAGCAGCCCCCTAGGACCGGCCTCTGGAAACACCATATATTTT	CASSPLGPASGNTIYF
TRBV5-1	TRBJ2-3	NA	NA	TGCGCCAGCTTGGACTTTAGCACAGATACGCAGTATTTT	CASLDFSTDTQYF
TRBV7-9	TRBJ2-2	NA	NA	TGTGCCAGCAGCTTAGCCGTTCCCGGAGGGGAGCTGTTTTTT	CASSLAVPGGELFF
TRBV3-1/TRBV3-2	TRBJ2-7	NA	NA	TGTGCCAGCAGCTCCACCTACGAGCAGTACTTC	CASSSTYEQYF
TRBV3-1/TRBV3-2	TRBJ2-1	NA	NA	TGTGCCAGCAGCTTGGACCGAACGAGGGTATATGAGCAGTTCTTC	CASSLDRTRVYEQFF
TRBV2	TRBJ1-5	NA	TRBD1	TGTGCCAGCAGTGAAATTGGGGGACAGACAAATCAGCCCCAGCATTTT	CASSEIGGQTNQPQHF
TRBV7-9	TRBJ2-7	few	NA	TGTGCCAGCAGTCTTTTTGTTCTCCGTTCGCCCTTCTCCTACGAGCAGTACTTC	CASSLFVLRSPFSYEQYF
TRBV19	TRBJ2-3	NA	TRBD2	TGTGCCAGTAGTATAGGGACTAGCGGGACTTACACAGATACGCAGTATTTT	CASSIGTSGTYTDTQYF
TRBV4-3	TRBJ2-5	NA	NA	TGCGCCAGCAGCCAAGATGGCCGGGAGACCCAGTACTTC	CASSQDGRETQYF
TRBV4-3	TRBJ2-5	NA	TRBD2	TGCGCCAGCAGCCCTGGGACTAGCGTACAAGAGACCCAGTACTTC	CASSPGTSVQETQYF
TRBV7-2	TRBJ2-1	NA	NA	TGTGCCAGCAGCTCTCCAGGGGGGGTAGTTGCGGCCTCTTACAATGAGCAGTTCTTC	CASSSPGGVVAASYNEQFF
TRBV28	TRBJ2-1	NA	TRBD2	TGTGCCAGCAGTTTCCGATGGGGACTAGCGGGAGATCCTGAGCAGTTCTTC	CASSFRWGLAGDPEQFF
TRBV3-1/TRBV3-2	TRBJ2-7	NA	TRBD1	TGTGCCAGCAGCCGAACAGGGGACGAGCAGTACTTC	CASSRTGDEQYF
TRBV4-3	TRBJ2-1	NA	NA	TGCGCCAGCAGCCAGGCCCGCCACAATGAGCAGTTCTTC	CASSQARHNEQFF
TRBV5-6	TRBJ2-7	NA	NA	TGTGCCAGCAGCTTGTCTAGCTTCGGCGAGCAGTACTTC	CASSLSSFGEQYF
TRBV10-2	TRBJ2-7	NA	TRBD2	TGCGCCAGCAGCGATAGCGGGAGTGCGCGCTACGAGCAGTACTTC	CASSDSGSARYEQYF